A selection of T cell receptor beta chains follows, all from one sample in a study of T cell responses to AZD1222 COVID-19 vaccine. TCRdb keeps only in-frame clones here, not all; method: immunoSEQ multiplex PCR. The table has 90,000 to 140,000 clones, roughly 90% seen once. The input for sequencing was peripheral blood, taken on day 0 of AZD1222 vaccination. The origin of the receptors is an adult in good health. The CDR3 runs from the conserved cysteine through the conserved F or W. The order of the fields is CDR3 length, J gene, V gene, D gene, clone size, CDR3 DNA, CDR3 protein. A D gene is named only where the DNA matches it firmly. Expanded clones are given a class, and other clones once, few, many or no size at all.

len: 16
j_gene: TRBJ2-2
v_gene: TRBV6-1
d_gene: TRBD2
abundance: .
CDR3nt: TGTGCCAGCAGTGAAGGCCCAGCGGGATTACCGGGGGAGCTGTTTTTT
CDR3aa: CASSEGPAGLPGELFF

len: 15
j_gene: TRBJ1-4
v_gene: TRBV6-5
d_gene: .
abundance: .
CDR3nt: TGTGCCAGCAGTCTAGGGGCAGTCCTAAATGAAAAACTGTTTTTT
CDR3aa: CASSLGAVLNEKLFF

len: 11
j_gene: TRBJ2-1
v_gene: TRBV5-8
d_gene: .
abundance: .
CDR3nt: TGTGCCAGCAGCTTGGAGGTTGAGCAGTTCTTC
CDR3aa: CASSLEVEQFF

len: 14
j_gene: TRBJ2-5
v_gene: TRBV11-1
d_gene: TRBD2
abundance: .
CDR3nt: TGTGCCAGCAGCTTGGGCGGGGGGGAAGAGACCCAGTACTTC
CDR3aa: CASSLGGGEETQYF

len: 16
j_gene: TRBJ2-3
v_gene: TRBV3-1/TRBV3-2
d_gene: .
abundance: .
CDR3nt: TGTGCCAGCAGCCAACGGGGGACTGCCTACACAGATACGCAGTATTTT
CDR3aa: CASSQRGTAYTDTQYF

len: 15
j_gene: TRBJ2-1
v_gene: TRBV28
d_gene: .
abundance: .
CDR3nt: TGTGCCAGCAGTCCCCAGGATGTGGGATACAATGAGCAGTTCTTC
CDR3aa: CASSPQDVGYNEQFF

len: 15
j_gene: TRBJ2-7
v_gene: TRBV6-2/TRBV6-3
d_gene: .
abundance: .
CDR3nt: TGTGCCAGCAGTTACAAGGGTATCAGCTCCTACGAGCAGTACTTC
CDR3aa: CASSYKGISSYEQYF

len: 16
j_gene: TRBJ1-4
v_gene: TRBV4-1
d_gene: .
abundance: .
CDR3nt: TGCGCCAGCAGCCAAGCCGACGGGAGGGAAAATGAAAAACTGTTTTTT
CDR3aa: CASSQADGRENEKLFF

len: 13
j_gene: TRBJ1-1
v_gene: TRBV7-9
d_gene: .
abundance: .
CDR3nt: TGTGCCAGCAGCTCCGGGGTGAACACTGAAGCTTTCTTT
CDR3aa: CASSSGVNTEAFF

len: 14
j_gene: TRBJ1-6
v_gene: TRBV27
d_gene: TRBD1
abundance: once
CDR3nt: TGTGCCAGCAGTTACGGACAGGGGAATTCACCCCTCCACTTT
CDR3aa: CASSYGQGNSPLHF

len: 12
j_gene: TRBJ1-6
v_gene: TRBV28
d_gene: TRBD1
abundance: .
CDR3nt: TGTGCCGCGACAGGGGGCGGTTCACCCCTCCACTTT
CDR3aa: CAATGGGSPLHF

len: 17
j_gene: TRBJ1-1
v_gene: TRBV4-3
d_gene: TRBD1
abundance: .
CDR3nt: TGCGCCAGCAGCCAGATGGGACAGACCGACATGAACACTGAAGCTTTCTTT
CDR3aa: CASSQMGQTDMNTEAFF

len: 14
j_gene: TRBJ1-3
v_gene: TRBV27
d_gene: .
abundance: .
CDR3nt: TGTGCCAGCAGTGCTTTCTTAGGTGGAAACACCATATATTTT
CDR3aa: CASSAFLGGNTIYF

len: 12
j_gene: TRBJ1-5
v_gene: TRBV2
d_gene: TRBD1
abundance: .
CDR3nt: TGTGCCAGCAGTCGCGAAGGGGACAGGAAGTATTTT
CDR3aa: CASSREGDRKYF

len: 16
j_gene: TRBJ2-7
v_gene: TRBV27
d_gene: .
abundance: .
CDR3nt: TGTGCCGGCCACTGTGGTTGGACCGCTGCCCCCTACGAGCAGTACTTC
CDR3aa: CAGHCGWTAAPYEQYF

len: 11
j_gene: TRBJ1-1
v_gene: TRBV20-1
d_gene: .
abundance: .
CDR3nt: TGCAGTGCCGGAGGGGGGACTGAAGCTTTCTTT
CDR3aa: CSAGGGTEAFF

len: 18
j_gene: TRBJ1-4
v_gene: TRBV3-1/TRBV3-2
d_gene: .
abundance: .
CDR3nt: TGTGCCAGCAGCCCATACGCCCCGGGGGCCGGAACTAATGAAAAACTGTTTTTT
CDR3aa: CASSPYAPGAGTNEKLFF

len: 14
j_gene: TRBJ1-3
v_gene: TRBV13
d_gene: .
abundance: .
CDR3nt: TGTGCCAGCAGCTTAAACGGGGCTGGAAACACCATATATTTT
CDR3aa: CASSLNGAGNTIYF

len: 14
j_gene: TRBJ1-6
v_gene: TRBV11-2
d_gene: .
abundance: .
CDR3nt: TGTGCCAGCAGCTTAGAGGGGCGTGGATCACCCCTCCACTTT
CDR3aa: CASSLEGRGSPLHF

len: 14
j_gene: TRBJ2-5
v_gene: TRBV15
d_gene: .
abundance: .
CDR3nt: TGTGCCACCAGCAGAGATACGGCGGGGGAGACCCAGTACTTC
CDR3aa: CATSRDTAGETQYF

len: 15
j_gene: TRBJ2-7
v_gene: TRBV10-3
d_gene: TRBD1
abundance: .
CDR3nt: TGTGCCATCAGTGAGAACAGGGGGAGGTCCCACGAGCAGTACTTC
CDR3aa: CAISENRGRSHEQYF

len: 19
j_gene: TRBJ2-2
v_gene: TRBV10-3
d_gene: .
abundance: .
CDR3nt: TGTGCCATCAGTGAGTCCATTGCTAGGACGGAATTTGAGAGCGGGGAGCTGTTTTTT
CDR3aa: CAISESIARTEFESGELFF

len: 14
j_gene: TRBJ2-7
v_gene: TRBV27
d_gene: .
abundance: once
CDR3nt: TGTGCCTCCAAGGGGACGGGGAGCTCCTACGAGCAGTACTTC
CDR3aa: CASKGTGSSYEQYF

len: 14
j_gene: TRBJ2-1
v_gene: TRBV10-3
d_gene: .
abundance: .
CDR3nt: TGTGCCATACAGGGAGAAAGCTCCTACAATGAGCAGTTCTTC
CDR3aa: CAIQGESSYNEQFF

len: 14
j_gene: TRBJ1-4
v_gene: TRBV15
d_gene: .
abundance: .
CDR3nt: TGTGCCACCAGCAGAGTTGGGGGGGATGAAAAACTGTTTTTT
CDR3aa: CATSRVGGDEKLFF

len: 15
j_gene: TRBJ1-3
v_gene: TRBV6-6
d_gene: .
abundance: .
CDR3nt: TGTGCCAGCAGTTACCCCCCCGGTCGGGGAAACACCATATATTTT
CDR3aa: CASSYPPGRGNTIYF

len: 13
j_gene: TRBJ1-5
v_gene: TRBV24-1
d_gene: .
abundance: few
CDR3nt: TGTGCCACCAGTGAATATGGCAATCAGCCCCAGCATTTT
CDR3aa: CATSEYGNQPQHF

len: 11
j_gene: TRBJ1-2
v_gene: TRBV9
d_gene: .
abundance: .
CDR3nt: TGTGCCAGCAGCGCCGGTCATGGCTACACCTTC
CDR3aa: CASSAGHGYTF

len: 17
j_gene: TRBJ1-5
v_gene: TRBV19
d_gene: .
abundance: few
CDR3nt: TGTGCCAGTAGTATAGGTGGAGGCAGGGGATTGGTACAGCCCCAGCATTTT
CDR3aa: CASSIGGGRGLVQPQHF

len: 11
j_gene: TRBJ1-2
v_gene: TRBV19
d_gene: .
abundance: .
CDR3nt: TGTGCCAGTACAGCTAACTATGGCTACACCTTC
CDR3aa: CASTANYGYTF

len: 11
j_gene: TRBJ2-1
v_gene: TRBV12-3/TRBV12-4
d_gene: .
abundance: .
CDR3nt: TGTGCCAGCAGTCTAGTTGGTGAGCAGTTCTTC
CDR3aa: CASSLVGEQFF

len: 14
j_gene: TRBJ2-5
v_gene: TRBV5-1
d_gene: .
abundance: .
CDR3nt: TGCGCCAGCAGCTTGGGAGGGGTGATGGAGACCCAGTACTTC
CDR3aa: CASSLGGVMETQYF

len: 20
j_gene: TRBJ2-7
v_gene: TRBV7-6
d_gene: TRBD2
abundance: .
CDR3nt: TGTGCCAGCAGCTTGCGGTACGAAGCGGGAGGTTATTGGGGTATCTACGAGCAGTACTTC
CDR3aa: CASSLRYEAGGYWGIYEQYF

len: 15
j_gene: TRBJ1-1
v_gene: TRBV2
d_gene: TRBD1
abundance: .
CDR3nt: TGTGCCAGCAGTAGGACAGGGGGCGGACGGACTGAAGCTTTCTTT
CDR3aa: CASSRTGGGRTEAFF

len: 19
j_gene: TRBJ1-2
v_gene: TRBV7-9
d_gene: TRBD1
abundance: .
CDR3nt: TGTGCCAGCAGCCCACTCGCCGGGACAGGGGGCGCCTGGGACTATGGCTACACCTTC
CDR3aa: CASSPLAGTGGAWDYGYTF

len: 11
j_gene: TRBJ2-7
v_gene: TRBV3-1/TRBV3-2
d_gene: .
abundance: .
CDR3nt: TGTGCCAGCAGCCAAGGTGGCGAGCAGTACTTC
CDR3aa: CASSQGGEQYF

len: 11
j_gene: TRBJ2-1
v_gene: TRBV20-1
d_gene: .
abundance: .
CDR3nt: TGCAGTGCTAGAAGGATCAATGAGCAGTTCTTC
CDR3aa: CSARRINEQFF

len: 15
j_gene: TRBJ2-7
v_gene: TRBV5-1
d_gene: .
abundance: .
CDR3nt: TGCGCCAGCAGCCCTGGGACAACCCAACGGGACGAGCAGTACTTC
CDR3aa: CASSPGTTQRDEQYF

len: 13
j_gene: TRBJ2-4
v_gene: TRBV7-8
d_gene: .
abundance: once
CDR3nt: TGTGCCAGCAGCCCGCCGTGGGGGAACATTCAGTACTTC
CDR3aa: CASSPPWGNIQYF

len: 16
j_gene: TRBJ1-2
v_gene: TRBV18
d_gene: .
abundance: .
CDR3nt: TGTGCCAGCTCACCTTTAACGGACAGATCTAACTATGGCTACACCTTC
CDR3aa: CASSPLTDRSNYGYTF

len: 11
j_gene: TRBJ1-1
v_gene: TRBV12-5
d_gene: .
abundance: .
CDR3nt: TGTGCTAGTGGTTTAAACACTGAAGCTTTCTTT
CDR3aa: CASGLNTEAFF

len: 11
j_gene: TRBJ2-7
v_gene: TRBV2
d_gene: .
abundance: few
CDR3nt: TGTGCCAGCAGTGTTAGTCAGATTAAGTACTTC
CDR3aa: CASSVSQIKYF

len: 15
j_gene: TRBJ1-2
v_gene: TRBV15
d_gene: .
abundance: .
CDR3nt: TGTGCCACCAGCAGAGAGGCACGATTAAGCTATGGCTACACCTTC
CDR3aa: CATSREARLSYGYTF

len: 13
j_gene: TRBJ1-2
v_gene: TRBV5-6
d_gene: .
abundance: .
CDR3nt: TGTGCCAGCAGCTTAACAGATCTCCGTGGCTACACCTTC
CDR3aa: CASSLTDLRGYTF

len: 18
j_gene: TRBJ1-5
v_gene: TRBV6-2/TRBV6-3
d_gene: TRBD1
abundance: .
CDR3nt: TGTGCCAGCAGCCCTCATTCTACAGGGGGCTCGGTCAATCAGCCCCAGCATTTT
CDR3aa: CASSPHSTGGSVNQPQHF

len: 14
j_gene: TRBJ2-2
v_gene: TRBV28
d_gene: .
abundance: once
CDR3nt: TGTGCCAGCACCGGGTTCTCGAACACCGGGGAGCTGTTTTTT
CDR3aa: CASTGFSNTGELFF

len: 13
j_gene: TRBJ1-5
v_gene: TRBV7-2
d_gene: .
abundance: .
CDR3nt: TGTGCCAGCAGCCCCGGACCGGCGGAGGCCCAGCATTTT
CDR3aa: CASSPGPAEAQHF

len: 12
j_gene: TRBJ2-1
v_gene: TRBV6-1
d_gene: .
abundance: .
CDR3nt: TGTGCCAGCAGTGATGACGAAAAGAAGCAGTTCTTC
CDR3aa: CASSDDEKKQFF

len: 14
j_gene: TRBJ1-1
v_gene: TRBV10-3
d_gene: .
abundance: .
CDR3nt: TGTGCCATCAGTCAGGGTTTTGGGAACACTGAAGCTTTCTTT
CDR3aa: CAISQGFGNTEAFF

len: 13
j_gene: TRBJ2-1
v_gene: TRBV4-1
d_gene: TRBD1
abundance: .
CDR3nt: TGCGCCAGCAGTAACAGACAGGGGTATGAGCAGTTCTTC
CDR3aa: CASSNRQGYEQFF

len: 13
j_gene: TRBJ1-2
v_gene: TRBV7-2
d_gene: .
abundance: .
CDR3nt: TGTGCCAGCAGCTTAGGGGGGGGCGCAGGCTACACCTTC
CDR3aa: CASSLGGGAGYTF

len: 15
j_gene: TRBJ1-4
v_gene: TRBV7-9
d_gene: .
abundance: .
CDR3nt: TGTGCCAGCAGCTTACAGGGGCTCGCTAATGAAAAACTGTTTTTT
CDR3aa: CASSLQGLANEKLFF

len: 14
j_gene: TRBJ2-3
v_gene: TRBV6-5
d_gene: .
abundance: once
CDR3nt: TGTGCCAGCAGACGGGATGGACTAGGACAGGGGCAGTATTTT
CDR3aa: CASRRDGLGQGQYF

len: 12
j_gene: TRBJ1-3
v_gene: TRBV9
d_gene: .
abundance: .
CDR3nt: TGTGCCAGCAGCGTAGGGGAAAACACCATATATTTT
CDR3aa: CASSVGENTIYF

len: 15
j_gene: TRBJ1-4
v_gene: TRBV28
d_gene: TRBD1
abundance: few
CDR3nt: TGTGCCAGCAGACAACAGGGGGCGAAATATGAAAAACTGTTTTTT
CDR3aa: CASRQQGAKYEKLFF

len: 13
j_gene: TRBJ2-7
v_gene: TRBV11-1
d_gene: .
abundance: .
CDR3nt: TGTGCCAGCAGCAACCAGGGATCCTACGAGCAGTACTTC
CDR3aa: CASSNQGSYEQYF

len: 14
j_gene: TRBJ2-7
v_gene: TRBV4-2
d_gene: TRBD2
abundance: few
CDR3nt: TGTGCCAGCAGCCAAGGCGGGAGCGTCGACGAGCAGTACTTC
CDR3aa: CASSQGGSVDEQYF

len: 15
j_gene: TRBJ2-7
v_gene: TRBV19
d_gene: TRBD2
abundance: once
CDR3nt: TGTGCCAGTAGTCCCCTAGCGGGAGGGCGAGGCGAGCAGTACTTC
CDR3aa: CASSPLAGGRGEQYF

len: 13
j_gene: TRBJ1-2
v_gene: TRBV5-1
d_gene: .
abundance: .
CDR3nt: TGCGCCAGCAGCCCCGACAGAAACTATGGCTACACCTTC
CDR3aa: CASSPDRNYGYTF

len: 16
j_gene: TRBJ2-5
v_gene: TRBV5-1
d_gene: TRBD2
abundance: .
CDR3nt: TGCGCCAGCAGCTGGAGACTAGCGGGGGACCAAGAGACCCAGTACTTC
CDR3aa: CASSWRLAGDQETQYF